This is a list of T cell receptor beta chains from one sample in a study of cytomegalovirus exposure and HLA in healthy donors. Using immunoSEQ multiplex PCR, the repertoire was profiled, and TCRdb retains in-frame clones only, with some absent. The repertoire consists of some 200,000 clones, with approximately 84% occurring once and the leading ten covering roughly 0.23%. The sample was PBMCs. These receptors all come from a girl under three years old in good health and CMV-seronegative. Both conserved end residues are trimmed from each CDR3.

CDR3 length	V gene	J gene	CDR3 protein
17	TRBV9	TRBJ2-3	ASSVRAGQGLAVTDTQY
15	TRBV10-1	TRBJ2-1	ASSDRGTSGNLHEQF
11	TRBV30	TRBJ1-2	ALAPQYNYGYT
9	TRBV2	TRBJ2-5	ATSGEETQY
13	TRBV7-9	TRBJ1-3	ASSLVGLSGNTIY
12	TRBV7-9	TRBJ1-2	SSSRRQGDYGYT
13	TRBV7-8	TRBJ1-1	ASSQRGMRNTEAF
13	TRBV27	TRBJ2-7	ASRAGAGDYYEQY
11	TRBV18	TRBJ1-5	ASSPLGDQPQH
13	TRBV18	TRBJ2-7	ASSLPGQANYEQY
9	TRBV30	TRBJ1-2	AWSAGGIGT
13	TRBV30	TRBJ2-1	AWSVRRTSLNEQF
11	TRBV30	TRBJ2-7	AWSAASSYEQY
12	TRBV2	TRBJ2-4	ASSLREGPNIQY
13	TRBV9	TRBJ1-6	ASSPLAGRNSPLH
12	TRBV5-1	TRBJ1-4	ASSPQGAMEKLF
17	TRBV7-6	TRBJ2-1	ASSLAPGSRGRANNEQF
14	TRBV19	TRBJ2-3	ASSMTRSASTDTQY
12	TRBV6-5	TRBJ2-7	ASSSLAGSYEQY
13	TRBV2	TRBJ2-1	ASSVEAGGLNEQF
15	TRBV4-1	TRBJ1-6	ASSQVLRGRKGSPLH
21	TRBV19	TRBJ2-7	ASLFASLKSILRAQRLTYEQY
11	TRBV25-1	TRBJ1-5	ASRRGSNQPQH